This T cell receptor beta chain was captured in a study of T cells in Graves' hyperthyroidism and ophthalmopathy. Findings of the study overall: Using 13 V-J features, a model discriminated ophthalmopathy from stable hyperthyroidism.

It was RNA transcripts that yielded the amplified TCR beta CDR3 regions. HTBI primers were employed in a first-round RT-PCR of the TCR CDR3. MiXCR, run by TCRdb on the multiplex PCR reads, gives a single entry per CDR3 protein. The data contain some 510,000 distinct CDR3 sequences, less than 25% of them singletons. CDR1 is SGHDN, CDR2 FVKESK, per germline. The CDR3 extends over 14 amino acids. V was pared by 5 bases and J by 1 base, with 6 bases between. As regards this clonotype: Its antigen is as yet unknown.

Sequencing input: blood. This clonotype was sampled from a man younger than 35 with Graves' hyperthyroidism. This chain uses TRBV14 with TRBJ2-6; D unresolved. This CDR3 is CASSSESGANVLTF. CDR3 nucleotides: TGTGCCAGCAGCTCCGAGTCTGGGGCCAACGTCCTGACTTTC.